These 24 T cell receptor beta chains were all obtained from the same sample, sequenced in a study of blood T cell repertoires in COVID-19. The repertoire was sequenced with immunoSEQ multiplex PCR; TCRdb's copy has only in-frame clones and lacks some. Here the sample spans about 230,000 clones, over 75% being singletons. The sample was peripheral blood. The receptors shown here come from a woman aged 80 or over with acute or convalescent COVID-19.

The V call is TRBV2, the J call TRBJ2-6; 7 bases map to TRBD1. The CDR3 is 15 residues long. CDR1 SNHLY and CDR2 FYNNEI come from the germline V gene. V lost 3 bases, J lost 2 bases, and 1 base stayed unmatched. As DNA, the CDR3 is TGTGCCAGCAGTGAGCAGGGGGCTGGGGCCAACGTCCTGACTTTC. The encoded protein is CASSEQGAGANVLTF.

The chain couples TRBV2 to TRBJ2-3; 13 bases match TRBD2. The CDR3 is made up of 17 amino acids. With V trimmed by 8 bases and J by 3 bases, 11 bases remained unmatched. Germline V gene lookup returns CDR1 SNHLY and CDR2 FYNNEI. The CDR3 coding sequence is TGTGCCAGCGGTTTCGGGACGGGACTAGCGGGGACAGATACGCAGTATTTT. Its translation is CASGFGTGLAGTDTQYF.

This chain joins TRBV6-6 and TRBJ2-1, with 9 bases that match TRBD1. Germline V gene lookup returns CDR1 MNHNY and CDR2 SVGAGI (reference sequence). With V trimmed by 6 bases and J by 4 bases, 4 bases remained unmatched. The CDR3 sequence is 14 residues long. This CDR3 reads CASSGTGTYNEQFF. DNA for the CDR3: TGTGCCAGCAGCGGGACAGGGACTTACAATGAGCAGTTCTTC.

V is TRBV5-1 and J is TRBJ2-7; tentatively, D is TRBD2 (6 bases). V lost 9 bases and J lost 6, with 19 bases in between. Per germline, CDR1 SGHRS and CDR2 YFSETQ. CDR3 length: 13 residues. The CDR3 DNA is TGCGCCACCAGGGCGGGACCGGACGGCGAGCAGTACTTC. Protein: CATRAGPDGEQYF.

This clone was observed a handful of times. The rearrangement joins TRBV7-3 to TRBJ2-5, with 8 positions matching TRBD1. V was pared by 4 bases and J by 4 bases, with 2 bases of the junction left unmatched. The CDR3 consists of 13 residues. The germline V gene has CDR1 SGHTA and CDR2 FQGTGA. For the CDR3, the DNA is TGTGCCAGCAGCTCGACAGGGGCAGAGACCCAGTACTTC. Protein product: CASSSTGAETQYF.

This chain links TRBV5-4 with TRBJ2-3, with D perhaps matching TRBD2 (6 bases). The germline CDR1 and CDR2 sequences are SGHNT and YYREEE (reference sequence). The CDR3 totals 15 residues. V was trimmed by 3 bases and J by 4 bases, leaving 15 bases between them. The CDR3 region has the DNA TGTGCCAGCAGCTCGTTAGGGACTTCTTCAGATACGCAGTATTTT. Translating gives CASSSLGTSSDTQYF.

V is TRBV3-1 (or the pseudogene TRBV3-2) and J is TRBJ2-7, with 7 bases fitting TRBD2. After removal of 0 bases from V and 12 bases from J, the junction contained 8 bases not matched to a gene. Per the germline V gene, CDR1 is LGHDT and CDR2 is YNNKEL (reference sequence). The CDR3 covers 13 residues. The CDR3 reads CASSQDPSGPRYF. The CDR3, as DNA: TGTGCCAGCAGCCAAGATCCTAGCGGACCAAGGTACTTC.

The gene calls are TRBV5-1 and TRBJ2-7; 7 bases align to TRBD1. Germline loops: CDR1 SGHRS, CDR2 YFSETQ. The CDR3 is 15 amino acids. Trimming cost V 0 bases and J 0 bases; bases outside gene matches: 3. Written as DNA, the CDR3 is TGCGCCAGCAGCTTGGCTGACAGGGACTCCTACGAGCAGTACTTC. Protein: CASSLADRDSYEQYF.

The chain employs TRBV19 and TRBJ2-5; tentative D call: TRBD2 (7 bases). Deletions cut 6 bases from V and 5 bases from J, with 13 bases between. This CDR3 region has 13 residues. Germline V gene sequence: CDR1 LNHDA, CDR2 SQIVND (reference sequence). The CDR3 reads CASRRGGMETQYF. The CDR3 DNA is TGTGCCAGTAGGAGGGGGGGCATGGAGACCCAGTACTTC.

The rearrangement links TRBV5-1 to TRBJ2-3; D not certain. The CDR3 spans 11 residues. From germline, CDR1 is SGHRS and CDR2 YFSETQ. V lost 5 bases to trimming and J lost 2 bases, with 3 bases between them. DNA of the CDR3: TGCGCCAGCAGTTACACAGATACGCAGTATTTT. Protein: CASSYTDTQYF.

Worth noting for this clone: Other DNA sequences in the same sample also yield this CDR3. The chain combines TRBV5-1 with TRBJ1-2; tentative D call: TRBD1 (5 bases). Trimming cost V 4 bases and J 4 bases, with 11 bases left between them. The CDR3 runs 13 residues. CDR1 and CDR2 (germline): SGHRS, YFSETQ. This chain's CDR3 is CASSPDRVYGYTF. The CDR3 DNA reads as TGCGCCAGCAGCCCCGACAGAGTCTATGGCTACACCTTC.

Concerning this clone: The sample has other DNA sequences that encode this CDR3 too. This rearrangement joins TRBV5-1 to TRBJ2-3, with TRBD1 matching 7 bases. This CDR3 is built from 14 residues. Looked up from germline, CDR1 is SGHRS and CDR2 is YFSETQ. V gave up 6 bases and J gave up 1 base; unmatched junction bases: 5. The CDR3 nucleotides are TGCGCCAGCACCCGACAGGGTGGCACAGATACGCAGTATTTT. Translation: CASTRQGGTDTQYF.

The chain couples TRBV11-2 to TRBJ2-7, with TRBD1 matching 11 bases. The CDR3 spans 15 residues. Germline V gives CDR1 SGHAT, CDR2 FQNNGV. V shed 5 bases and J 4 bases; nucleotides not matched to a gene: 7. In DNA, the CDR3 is TGTGCCAGCAGCCGCCGGGGACAGGGGGGGTACGAGCAGTACTTC. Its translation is CASSRRGQGGYEQYF. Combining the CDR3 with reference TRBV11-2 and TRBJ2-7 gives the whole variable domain EAGVAQSPRYKIIEKRQSVAFWCNPISGHATLYWYQQILGQGPKLLIQFQNNGVVDDSQLPKDRFSAERLKGVDSTLKIQPAKLEDSAVYLCASSRRGQGGYEQYFGPGTRLTVT.

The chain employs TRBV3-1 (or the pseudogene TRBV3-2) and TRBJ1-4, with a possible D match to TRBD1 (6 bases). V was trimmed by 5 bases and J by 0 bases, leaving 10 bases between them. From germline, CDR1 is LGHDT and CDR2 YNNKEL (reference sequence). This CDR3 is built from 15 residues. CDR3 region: CASSFTGSTNEKLFF. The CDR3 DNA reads TGTGCCAGCAGCTTTACAGGGTCAACTAATGAAAAACTGTTTTTT.

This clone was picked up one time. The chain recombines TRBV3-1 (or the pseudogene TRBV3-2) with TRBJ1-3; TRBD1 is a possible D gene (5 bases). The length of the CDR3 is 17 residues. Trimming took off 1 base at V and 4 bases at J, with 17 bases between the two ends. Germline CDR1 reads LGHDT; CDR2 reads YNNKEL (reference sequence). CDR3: CASSQVPGEPSGNTIYF. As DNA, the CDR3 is TGTGCCAGCAGCCAAGTACCGGGGGAACCTTCGGGAAACACCATATATTTT.

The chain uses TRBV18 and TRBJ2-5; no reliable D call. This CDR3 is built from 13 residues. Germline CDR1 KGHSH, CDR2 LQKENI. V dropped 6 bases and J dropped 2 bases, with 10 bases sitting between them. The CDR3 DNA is TGTGCCAGCTCGCCCCCAGTACAAGAGACCCAGTACTTC. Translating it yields CASSPPVQETQYF.

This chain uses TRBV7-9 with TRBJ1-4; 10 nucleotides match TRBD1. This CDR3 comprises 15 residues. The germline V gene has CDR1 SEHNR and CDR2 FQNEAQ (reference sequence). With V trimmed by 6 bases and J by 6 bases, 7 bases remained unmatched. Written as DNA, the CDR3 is TGTGCCAGCAGGCACTCCGGGACAGGGGATGAAAAACTGTTTTTT. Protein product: CASRHSGTGDEKLFF.

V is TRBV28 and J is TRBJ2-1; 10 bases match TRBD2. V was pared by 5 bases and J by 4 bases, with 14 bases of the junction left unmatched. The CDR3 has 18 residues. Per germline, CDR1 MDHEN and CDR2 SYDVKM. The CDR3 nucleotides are TGTGCCAGCAGTCCAACGCGAAGAGCTAGCGGGGGTTACAATGAGCAGTTCTTC. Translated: CASSPTRRASGGYNEQFF.

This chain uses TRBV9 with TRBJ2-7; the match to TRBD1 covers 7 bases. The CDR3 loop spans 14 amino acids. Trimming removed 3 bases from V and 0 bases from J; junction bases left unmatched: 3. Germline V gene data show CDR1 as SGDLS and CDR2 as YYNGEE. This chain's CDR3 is CASSGDSFSYEQYF. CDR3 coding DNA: TGTGCCAGCAGCGGGGACAGCTTCTCCTACGAGCAGTACTTC.

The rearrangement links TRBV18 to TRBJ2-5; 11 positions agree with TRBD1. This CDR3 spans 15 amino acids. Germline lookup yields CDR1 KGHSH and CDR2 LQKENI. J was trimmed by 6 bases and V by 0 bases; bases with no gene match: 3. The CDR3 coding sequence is TGTGCCAGCTCACCACCCGGGACAGGGGGGCAGACCCAGTACTTC. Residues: CASSPPGTGGQTQYF. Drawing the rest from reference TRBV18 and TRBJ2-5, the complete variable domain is NAGVMQNPRHLVRRRGQEARLRCSPMKGHSHVYWYRQLPEEGLKFMVYLQKENIIDESGMPKERFSAEFPKEGPSILRIQQVVRGDSAAYFCASSPPGTGGQTQYFGPGTRLLVL.

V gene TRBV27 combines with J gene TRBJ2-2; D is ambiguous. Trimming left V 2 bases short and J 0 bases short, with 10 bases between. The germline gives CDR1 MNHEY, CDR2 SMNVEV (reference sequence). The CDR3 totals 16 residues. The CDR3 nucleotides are TGTGCCAGCAGTTTAGTACCGGAGCCGAACACCGGGGAGCTGTTTTTT. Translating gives CASSLVPEPNTGELFF.

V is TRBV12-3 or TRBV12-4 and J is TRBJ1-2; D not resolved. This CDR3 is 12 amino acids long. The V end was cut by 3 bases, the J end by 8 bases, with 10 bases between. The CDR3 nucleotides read TGTGCCAGCAGTTTTATTCTCGGGGGCTACACCTTC. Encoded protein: CASSFILGGYTF.

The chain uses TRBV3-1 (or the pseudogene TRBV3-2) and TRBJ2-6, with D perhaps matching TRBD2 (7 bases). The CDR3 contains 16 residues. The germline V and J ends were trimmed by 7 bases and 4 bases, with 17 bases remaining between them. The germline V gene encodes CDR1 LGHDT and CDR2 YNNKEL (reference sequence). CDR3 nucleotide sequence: TGTGCCAGCAACCTTCGGGGGGCTACAGGGGCCAACGTCCTGACTTTC. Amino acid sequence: CASNLRGATGANVLTF.

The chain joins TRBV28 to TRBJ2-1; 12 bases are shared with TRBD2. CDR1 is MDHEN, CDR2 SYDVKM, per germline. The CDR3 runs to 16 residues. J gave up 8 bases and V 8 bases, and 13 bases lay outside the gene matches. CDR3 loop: CASHLTSGSPLYEQFF. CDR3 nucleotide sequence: TGTGCCAGCCATTTGACTAGCGGGAGCCCTCTTTATGAGCAGTTCTTC.